The 17 T cell receptor beta chains presented below share a single source sample, sequenced in a study of regulatory T cells in long-lasting Graves disease. Building of the TCR beta libraries involved iRepertoire HTBI primers and Arm-PCR of CDR3 regions. Via MiXCR, TCRdb re-called the multiplex PCR reads, giving one row per CDR3 protein. The sample contains about 360,000 distinct CDR3 sequences, about a sixth of which appear only once. Time point: newly diagnosed GD, antithyroid drugs for less than 3 months. Generation of the TCR library employed RNA extracted from PBMCs. The data were also submitted as part of a second study, on T cells in Graves' hyperthyroidism and ophthalmopathy.

The sequenced sample was peripheral blood mononuclear cells (PBMCs), obtained at new diagnosis, from a patient treated with antithyroid drugs. The source is a woman aged 18-29 years with Graves disease.

This clonotype appeared many times. The genes are TRBV3-1 and TRBJ2-1; 10 bases line up with TRBD2. CDR1 LGHDT and CDR2 YNNKEL come from the germline V gene (reference sequence). CDR3 size: 14 residues. J gave up 8 bases and V 4 bases, and 5 bases lay outside the gene matches. CDR3 sequence reads: CASSLLGTSDEQFF. The DNA for the CDR3 is TGTGCCAGCAGCCTACTCGGGACTAGCGATGAGCAGTTCTTC.

This clonotype has just a few counts. This chain connects TRBV5-1 to TRBJ1-5, with D possibly matching TRBD1 (5 bases). This CDR3 contains 15 residues. The ends were cut back, 1 base at V and 4 bases at J, with 12 bases in the middle. Germline V gene sequence: CDR1 SGHRS, CDR2 YFSETQ. Written as DNA, the CDR3 is TGCGCCAGCAGCTTGTCAGGGACCCGAAATCAGCCCCAGCATTTT. It translates to CASSLSGTRNQPQHF.

This clonotype was picked up a small number of times. The V and J genes are TRBV28 and TRBJ1-4; D is uncertain. Germline assignment: CDR1 MDHEN and CDR2 SYDVKM. Trimming cost V 6 bases and J 5 bases, with 10 bases left between them. The length of the CDR3 is 13 residues. The CDR3 loop reads CASRAGSNEKLFF. DNA for the CDR3: TGTGCCAGCAGGGCAGGTTCGAATGAAAAACTGTTTTTT.

This clonotype was counted ten times or more. This chain connects TRBV3-1 to TRBJ2-1, with D perhaps matching TRBD1 or TRBD2 (6 bases each). This CDR3 is built from 17 residues. Germline V gene sequence: CDR1 LGHDT, CDR2 YNNKEL (reference sequence). V lost 4 bases and J 6 bases, leaving 22 bases between the germline ends. The CDR3 here is CASSPTPGATTTNEQFF. CDR3 DNA sequence: TGTGCCAGCAGCCCAACACCGGGGGCGACCACGACCAATGAGCAGTTCTTC.

This clonotype showed up many times. V is TRBV2 and J is TRBJ1-5, with TRBD1 identical over 9 bases. CDR1 is SNHLY, CDR2 FYNNEI, per germline. With 6 bases clipped from V and 6 bases from J, the junction kept 9 bases outside the gene matches. The CDR3 runs to 15 residues. CDR3 residues: CASSATGGARQPQHF. CDR3 nucleotides: TGTGCCAGCAGCGCCACAGGGGGCGCGCGTCAGCCCCAGCATTTT.

The CDR3 DNA reads as TGCGCCAGCAGCCACCAACCCCAAGATCCTAATCAGCCCCAGCATTTT. Protein sequence: CASSHQPQDPNQPQHF. This chain uses TRBV4-1 with TRBJ1-5; no clear D gene. Trimming stripped 3 bases from V and 4 bases from J, with 16 bases between. CDR3 length: 16 amino acids. Germline V CDR1 and CDR2: MGHRA, YSYEKL.

To note about this clonotype: A far bigger clonotype differs at one base, so this is likely a read error. The rearrangement links TRBV2 to TRBJ2-1; either TRBD1 or TRBD2 may fit D (5 bases each). Germline V gene lookup returns CDR1 SNHLY and CDR2 FYNNEI. CDR3 size: 14 residues. V was clipped by 4 bases and J by 10 bases, with 17 bases between them. The CDR3 sequence: CASSVKGADYEQFF. DNA for the CDR3: TGTGCCAGCAGTGTGAAAGGGGCCGACTACGAGCAGTTCTTC.

This clonotype was seen ten or more times. The chain employs TRBV20-1 and TRBJ2-7, with TRBD2 matching over 11 bases. The junction had 4 bases not matched to a gene; V was cut back by 3 bases and J by 3 bases. The CDR3 extends over 14 amino acids. Germline CDR1 DFQATT, CDR2 SNEGSKA (reference sequence). The CDR3 nucleotides read TGCAGTGCTAGCGATAGCGGGGGGGTCTACGAGCAGTACTTC. Its translation: CSASDSGGVYEQYF.

The chain uses TRBV9 and TRBJ2-1; 12 bases map to TRBD1. CDR1 and CDR2 (germline): SGDLS, YYNGEE. Trimming at V came to 2 bases and at J to 4 bases, leaving 1 base not matched to a gene. This CDR3 is built from 15 residues. The CDR3 region has the DNA TGTGCCAGCAGCGTGGGACAGGGGGCATACAATGAGCAGTTCTTC. It yields the protein CASSVGQGAYNEQFF.

This clonotype was recorded many times. In DNA, the CDR3 is TGTGCCAGCAGCTTAAGGCTCGGGCTGGGGGTCTCCTACGAGCAGTACTTC. Residues: CASSLRLGLGVSYEQYF. The V call is TRBV11-2, the J call TRBJ2-7; D tentatively fits TRBD1 or TRBD2 (5 bases each). Trimming took 2 bases from V and 0 from J, leaving 17 bases between them. The CDR3 has 17 amino acids. CDR1 and CDR2 from the germline V gene are SGHAT and FQNNGV.

This clonotype was detected only a few times. The rearrangement links TRBV20-1 to TRBJ1-2; maybe TRBD1 (6 bases). CDR1 is DFQATT, CDR2 SNEGSKA, per germline (reference sequence). This CDR3 is built from 14 residues. The ends were cut back, 1 base at V and 2 bases at J, with 11 bases in the middle. The CDR3 spells CSARARQGNYGYTF. The DNA for the CDR3 is TGCAGTGCTAGAGCTCGGCAGGGGAACTATGGCTACACCTTC.

V is TRBV20-1 and J is TRBJ2-7; 8 nucleotides align to TRBD1. V dropped 5 bases and J dropped 3; count of bases not matched to a gene: 6. Germline lookup yields CDR1 DFQATT and CDR2 SNEGSKA (reference sequence). The CDR3 consists of 13 residues. The CDR3, as DNA: TGCAGTGCTTTCCTGGGACAGGACTACGAGCAGTACTTC. Its protein is CSAFLGQDYEQYF.

This clonotype has a count of ten or more. The CDR3 loop is CASRKDQRETQYF. For the CDR3, the DNA is TGTGCCAGCAGAAAGGACCAACGAGAGACCCAGTACTTC. J is TRBJ2-5 and V is TRBV28; D not resolved. CDR1 and CDR2 (germline): MDHEN, SYDVKM. CDR3 length: 13 amino acids. Trimming took 6 bases from V and 4 from J, leaving 12 bases between them. The whole variable domain, filled in from reference TRBV28 and TRBJ2-5, reads DVKVTQSSRYLVKRTGEKVFLECVQDMDHENMFWYRQDPGLGLRLIYFSYDVKMKEKGDIPEGYSVSREKKERFSLILESASTNQTSMYLCASRKDQRETQYFGPGTRLLVL.

In this sample, this clonotype turned up many times. The chain recombines TRBV6-1 with TRBJ2-2; D may correspond to TRBD1 or TRBD2 (6 bases each). Germline CDR1 is MNHNS and CDR2 is SASEGT. V was clipped by 1 base and J by 4 bases, with 13 bases between them. The CDR3 spans 16 residues. The CDR3 protein is CASSEGWKGGTGELFF. DNA for the CDR3: TGTGCCAGCAGTGAAGGATGGAAGGGGGGCACCGGGGAGCTGTTTTTT.

This chain connects TRBV25-1 to TRBJ1-2, with D perhaps matching TRBD1 (5 bases). The germline V gene has CDR1 MGHDK and CDR2 SYGVNS. This CDR3 is built from 13 residues. V lost 3 bases and J lost 3, with 8 bases in between. The CDR3, as DNA: TGTGCCAGCAGTGACAGGGCCTACTATGGCTACACCTTC. Its protein product is CASSDRAYYGYTF.

The rearrangement joins TRBV20-1 to TRBJ1-4; D gene unclear. Germline CDR1 and CDR2: DFQATT and SNEGSKA (reference sequence). The CDR3 runs to 11 residues. V dropped 5 bases and J dropped 3 bases, with 4 bases sitting between them. CDR3 residues: CSASANEKLFF. CDR3 sequence (DNA): TGCAGTGCTTCGGCTAATGAAAAACTGTTTTTT.

V and J are TRBV12-5 and TRBJ2-5, with D possibly matching TRBD2 (5 bases). Germline V gene data show CDR1 as LGHNT and CDR2 as FRNRAP. The CDR3 totals 14 residues. The germline V and J ends were trimmed by 6 bases and 2 bases, with 13 bases remaining between them. In DNA, the CDR3 is TGTGCTAGTGGAGTACGGGATAAACAAGAGACCCAGTACTTC. Amino acid sequence: CASGVRDKQETQYF.